This T cell receptor beta chain was sequenced for a study of blood T cell repertoires in COVID-19. On the study more broadly: The cDNA or gDNA used as material had been derived from T cells, B-cell-depleted T cells, or PBMCs.

Trimming shortened V by 1 base and J by 4 bases, and 17 bases separated the two germline ends. Germline lookup yields CDR1 SGHRS and CDR2 YFSETQ. This CDR3 comprises 16 residues. This table comes from immunoSEQ multiplex PCR, and its TCRdb copy is limited to in-frame clones, with some not included. The sample lists more than 200,000 clones, just over 85% occurring once. The sample comprised PBMCs or T cells enriched from blood (not recorded which). The chain recombines TRBV5-1 with TRBJ1-1; possibly TRBD1 for D (6 bases). The receptor was derived from a middle-aged man who had recovered from COVID-19. The CDR3 region is CASSLYRDGFGTEAFF. In DNA form, the CDR3 reads TGCGCCAGCAGCTTGTACAGGGACGGTTTCGGCACTGAAGCTTTCTTT.